The present T cell receptor (beta chain) was sequenced within a study of T cell responses to AZD1222 COVID-19 vaccine. Study findings and constraints: Spike-specific TCR breadth and depth rose after two AZD1222 doses.

As to this clone: What it binds is unknown.

This CDR3 contains 12 residues. V was trimmed by 6 bases and J by 7 bases, leaving 12 bases between them. The protocol was immunoSEQ multiplex PCR, while the TCRdb copy is restricted to in-frame clones and leaves out a portion. Of 180,000 or so clones listed, about 93% are singletons. The sample was peripheral blood, taken on day 0 of AZD1222 vaccination. The chain combines TRBV12-3 or TRBV12-4 with TRBJ1-1; D gene unclear. This sequence originates from an adult in good health. The CDR3 reads CASRLGGSEAFF. The CDR3 nucleotides are TGTGCCAGCAGACTAGGTGGCAGTGAAGCTTTCTTT.